This T cell receptor (beta chain) was sequenced in a study of blood T cell repertoires in COVID-19. Study information: Sites across the United States, Italy and Spain contributed samples from acute and convalescent COVID-19.

Seattle patients were enrolled while actively infected and followed longitudinally. This clone was seen only once. Germline loops: CDR1 SGDLS, CDR2 YYNGEE. V shed 2 bases and J 0 bases; nucleotides not matched to a gene: 11. The length of the CDR3 is 20 residues. Study processing details: The assay estimated nucleated cells by amplifying reference gene primers. Only in-frame clones appear in the TCRdb table, and some are missing; sequencing was by immunoSEQ multiplex PCR. The D gene and trimming were derived from the DNA, and the V and J assignments and clone size from that table. The table has about 170,000 clones, roughly four fifths seen once.

The source is a woman aged 80 or over with COVID-19, enrolled during active disease. This sequence joins TRBV9 and TRBJ2-5; TRBD2 matches at 15 bases. Sequencing used peripheral blood. CDR3 sequence (DNA): TGTGCCAGCAGCGTTAGTGAAGGGACTAGCGGGGGGACAAACCAAGAGACCCAGTACTTC. It encodes CASSVSEGTSGGTNQETQYF.